This T cell receptor beta chain is from a study of blood T cells in healthy people across ages. The second PCR ran about 6 to 12 cycles with a sample-barcoded 5' primer and J-beta primers. One entry per CDR3 protein, called by TCRdb with MiXCR from the 5' RACE reads. Here the sample spans 1.5 million to 2 million distinct CDR3 sequences, approximately 40% being singletons. Broader study findings: Expanded clonotype shifts may have been confounded, as the donors had an unknown CMV status.

In this sample, this clonotype turned up a few times. Antigen unknown. There are 12 residues in the CDR3. V lost 1 base to trimming and J lost 7 bases, with 8 bases between them. CDR1 is SGHKS, CDR2 YYEKEE, per germline (reference sequence). Total RNA amounts of at least 6 micrograms were extracted per sample. Sequencing was carried out using blood. The sequence was collected from a human donor in good health. V is TRBV5-5 and J is TRBJ1-2; D is undetermined. The CDR3: CASSLRRLGYTF. The CDR3 coding sequence is TGTGCCAGCAGCTTGAGGCGACTTGGCTACACCTTC. The variable domain in full, completed from reference TRBV5-5 and TRBJ1-2, reads DAGVTQSPTHLIKTRGQQVTLRCSPISGHKSVSWYQQVLGQGPQFIFQYYEKEERGRGNFPDRFSARQFPNYSSELNVNALLLGDSALYLCASSLRRLGYTFGSGTRLTVV.